This is a list of T cell receptor beta chains from one sample in a study of siplizumab effects on memory and regulatory T cells. The table came from immunoSEQ multiplex PCR; TCRdb's copy has only in-frame clones and leaves some out. The sample yields 99,000 or so clones, just over 90% seen once. Material: CD4+ T cells sorted from blood. The receptors stem from a human donor in good health. CDR3s include the opening cysteine and the closing phenylalanine or tryptophan. Each record gives: V gene, J gene, clone size, CDR3 protein. The size field is filled for only some rows; it gives once, few, many or a size class.

V gene: TRBV2; J gene: TRBJ1-2; clone size: .; CDR3 protein: CAGSDSLNYGYTF
V gene: TRBV2; J gene: TRBJ2-3; clone size: .; CDR3 protein: CASSRQGAIGTDTQYF
V gene: TRBV6-6; J gene: TRBJ2-3; clone size: .; CDR3 protein: CASSRDSTDTQYF
V gene: TRBV19; J gene: TRBJ1-2; clone size: .; CDR3 protein: CASRSTGGPGYTF
V gene: TRBV9; J gene: TRBJ2-2; clone size: once; CDR3 protein: CASSVQGAVTGELFF
V gene: TRBV12-5; J gene: TRBJ1-1; clone size: .; CDR3 protein: CASGLVLGQGGTEAFF
V gene: TRBV6-1; J gene: TRBJ1-1; clone size: .; CDR3 protein: CASSEWGAISEAFF
V gene: TRBV2; J gene: TRBJ2-5; clone size: .; CDR3 protein: CASSKTRVETQYF
V gene: TRBV10-1; J gene: TRBJ2-2; clone size: .; CDR3 protein: CASSERQANTGELFF
V gene: TRBV10-3; J gene: TRBJ2-2; clone size: once; CDR3 protein: CASGQHSGSSGELFF
V gene: TRBV7-2; J gene: TRBJ2-2; clone size: .; CDR3 protein: CASIPRGYGELFF
V gene: TRBV6-5; J gene: TRBJ1-1; clone size: .; CDR3 protein: CASRATGGTEAFF
V gene: TRBV7-8; J gene: TRBJ1-1; clone size: .; CDR3 protein: CASSFRVFGNTEAFF
V gene: TRBV4-1; J gene: TRBJ1-2; clone size: .; CDR3 protein: CASSQDDRSYGYTF
V gene: TRBV9; J gene: TRBJ1-1; clone size: .; CDR3 protein: CASSVGGASTEAFF
V gene: TRBV6-1; J gene: TRBJ1-1; clone size: .; CDR3 protein: CASRLTRTGSTEAFF
V gene: TRBV29-1; J gene: TRBJ1-4; clone size: .; CDR3 protein: CSFKSSSEKLFF
V gene: TRBV10-2; J gene: TRBJ2-5; clone size: .; CDR3 protein: CASRSQGKYQETQYF
V gene: TRBV7-8; J gene: TRBJ2-7; clone size: .; CDR3 protein: CASSSVGRRSYEQYF
V gene: TRBV2; J gene: TRBJ1-2; clone size: .; CDR3 protein: CASSGSGFDYGYTF
V gene: TRBV11-1; J gene: TRBJ2-7; clone size: .; CDR3 protein: CASSAADGSYEQYF
V gene: TRBV19; J gene: TRBJ2-2; clone size: .; CDR3 protein: CASCRATGELFF
V gene: TRBV30; J gene: TRBJ2-3; clone size: .; CDR3 protein: CAWSRLAGPTDTQYF